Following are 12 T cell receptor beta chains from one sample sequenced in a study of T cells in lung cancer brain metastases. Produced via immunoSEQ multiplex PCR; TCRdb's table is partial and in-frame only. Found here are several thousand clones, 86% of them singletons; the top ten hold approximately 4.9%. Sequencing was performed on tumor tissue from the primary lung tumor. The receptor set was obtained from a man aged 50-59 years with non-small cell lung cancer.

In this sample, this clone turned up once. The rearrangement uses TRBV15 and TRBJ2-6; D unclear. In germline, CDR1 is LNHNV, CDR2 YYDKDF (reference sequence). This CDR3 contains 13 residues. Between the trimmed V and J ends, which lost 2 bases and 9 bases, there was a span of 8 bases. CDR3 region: CATSRTPNNVLTF. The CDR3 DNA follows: TGTGCCACCAGCAGAACGCCTAACAACGTCCTGACTTTC.

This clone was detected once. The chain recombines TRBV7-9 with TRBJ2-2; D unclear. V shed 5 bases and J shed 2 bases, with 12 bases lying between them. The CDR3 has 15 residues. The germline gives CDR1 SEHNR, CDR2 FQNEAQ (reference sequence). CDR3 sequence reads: CASSRKSVNTGELFF. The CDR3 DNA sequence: TGTGCCAGCAGCCGAAAGAGCGTCAACACCGGGGAGCTGTTTTTT.

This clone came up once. The DNA of the CDR3 is TGCGCCAGCAGCCAAGATGGCCAGGGGAGGCAGCCCCAGCATTTT. Protein sequence: CASSQDGQGRQPQHF. The chain joins TRBV4-1 to TRBJ1-5, with a tentative D call TRBD1 (6 bases). The CDR3 runs to 15 residues. Germline V CDR1 and CDR2: MGHRA, YSYEKL. Trimming stripped 0 bases from V and 7 bases from J, with 13 bases between.

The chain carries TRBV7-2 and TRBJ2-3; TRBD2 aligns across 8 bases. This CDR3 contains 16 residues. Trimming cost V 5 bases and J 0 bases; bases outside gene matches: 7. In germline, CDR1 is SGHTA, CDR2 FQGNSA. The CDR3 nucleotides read TGTGCCAGCAGCCCACTAGCGGTCCTTAGCACAGATACGCAGTATTTT. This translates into CASSPLAVLSTDTQYF. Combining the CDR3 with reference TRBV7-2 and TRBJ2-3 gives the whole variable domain GAGVSQSPSNKVTEKGKDVELRCDPISGHTALYWYRQSLGQGLEFLIYFQGNSAPDKSGLPSDRFSAERTGGSVSTLTIQRTQQEDSAVYLCASSPLAVLSTDTQYFGPGTRLTVL.

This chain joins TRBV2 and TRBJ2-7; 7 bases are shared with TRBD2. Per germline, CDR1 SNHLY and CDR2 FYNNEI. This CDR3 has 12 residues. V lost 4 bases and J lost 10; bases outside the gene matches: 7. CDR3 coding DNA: TGTGCCAGCAGTGCTATGGGGAGGGATCAGTACTTC. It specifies CASSAMGRDQYF.

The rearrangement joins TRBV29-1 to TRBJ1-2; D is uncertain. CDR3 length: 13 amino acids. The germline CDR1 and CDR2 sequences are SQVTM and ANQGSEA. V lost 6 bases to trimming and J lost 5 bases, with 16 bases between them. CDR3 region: CSVAFGLLYGYTF. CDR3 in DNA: TGCAGCGTCGCATTTGGTCTTTTGTATGGCTACACCTTC.

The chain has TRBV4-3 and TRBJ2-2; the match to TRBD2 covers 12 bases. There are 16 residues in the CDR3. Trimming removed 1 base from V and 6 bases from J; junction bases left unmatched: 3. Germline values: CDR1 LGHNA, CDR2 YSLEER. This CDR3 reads CASSQVLAGGSGELFF. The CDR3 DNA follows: TGCGCCAGCAGCCAAGTACTAGCGGGGGGTTCCGGGGAGCTGTTTTTT.

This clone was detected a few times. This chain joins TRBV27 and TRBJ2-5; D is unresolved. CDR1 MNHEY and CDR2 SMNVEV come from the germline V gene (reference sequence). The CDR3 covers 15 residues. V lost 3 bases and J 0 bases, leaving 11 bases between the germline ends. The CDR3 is CASSFSSEHQETQYF. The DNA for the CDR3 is TGTGCCAGCAGTTTTTCCAGCGAACACCAAGAGACCCAGTACTTC.

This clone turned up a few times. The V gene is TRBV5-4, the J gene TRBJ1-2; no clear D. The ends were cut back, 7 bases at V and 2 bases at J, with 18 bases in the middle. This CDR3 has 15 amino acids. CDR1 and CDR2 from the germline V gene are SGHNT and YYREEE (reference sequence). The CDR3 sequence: CASSRSADKNYGYTF. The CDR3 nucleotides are TGTGCCAGCTCCCGGTCAGCGGATAAAAACTATGGCTACACCTTC. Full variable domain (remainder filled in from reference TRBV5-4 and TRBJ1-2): ETGVTQSPTHLIKTRGQQVTLRCSSQSGHNTVSWYQQALGQGPQFIFQYYREEENGRGNFPPRFSGLQFPNYSSELNVNALELDDSALYLCASSRSADKNYGYTFGSGTRLTVV.

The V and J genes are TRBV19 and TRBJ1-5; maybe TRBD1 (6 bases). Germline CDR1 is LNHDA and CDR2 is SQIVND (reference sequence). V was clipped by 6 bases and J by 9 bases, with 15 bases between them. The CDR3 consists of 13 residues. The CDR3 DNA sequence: TGTGCCAGTAGCCTCGACAGGAGGGGGCCCCAGCATTTT. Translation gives CASSLDRRGPQHF.

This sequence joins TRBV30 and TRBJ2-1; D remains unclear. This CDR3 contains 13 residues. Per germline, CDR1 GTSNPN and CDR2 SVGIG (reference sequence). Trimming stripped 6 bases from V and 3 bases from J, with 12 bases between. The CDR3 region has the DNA TGTGCCTGCACCGTTAGGGTCTACAATGAGCAGTTCTTC. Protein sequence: CACTVRVYNEQFF. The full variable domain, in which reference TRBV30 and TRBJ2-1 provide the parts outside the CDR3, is SQTIHQWPATLVQPVGSPLSLECTVEGTSNPNLYWYRQAAGRGLQLLFYSVGIGQISSEVPQNLSASRPQDRQFILSSKKLLLSDSGFYLCACTVRVYNEQFFGPGTRLTVL.

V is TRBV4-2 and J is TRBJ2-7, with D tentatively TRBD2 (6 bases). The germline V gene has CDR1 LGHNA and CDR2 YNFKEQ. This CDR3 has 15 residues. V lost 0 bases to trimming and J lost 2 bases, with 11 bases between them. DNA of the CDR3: TGTGCCAGCAGCCAAGAAGGGACTCCAGCCTACGAGCAGTACTTC. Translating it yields CASSQEGTPAYEQYF.